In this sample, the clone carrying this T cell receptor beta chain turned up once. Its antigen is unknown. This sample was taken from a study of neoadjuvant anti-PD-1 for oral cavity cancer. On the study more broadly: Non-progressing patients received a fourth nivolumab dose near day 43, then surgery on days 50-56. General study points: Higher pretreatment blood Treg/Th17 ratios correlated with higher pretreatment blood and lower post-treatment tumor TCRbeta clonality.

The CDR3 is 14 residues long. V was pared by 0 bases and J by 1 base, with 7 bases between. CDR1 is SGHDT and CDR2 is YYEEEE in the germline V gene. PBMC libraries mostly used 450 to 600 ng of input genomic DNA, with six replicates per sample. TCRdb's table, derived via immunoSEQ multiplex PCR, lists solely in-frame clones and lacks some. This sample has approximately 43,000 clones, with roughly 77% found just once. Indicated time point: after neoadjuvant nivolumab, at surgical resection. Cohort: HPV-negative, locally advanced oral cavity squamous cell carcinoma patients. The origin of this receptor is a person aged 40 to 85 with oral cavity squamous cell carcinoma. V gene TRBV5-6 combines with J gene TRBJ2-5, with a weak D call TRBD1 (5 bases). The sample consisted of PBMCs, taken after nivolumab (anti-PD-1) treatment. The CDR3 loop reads CASSLVTGQETQYF. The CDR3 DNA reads TGTGCCAGCAGCTTGGTAACAGGCCAAGAGACCCAGTACTTC. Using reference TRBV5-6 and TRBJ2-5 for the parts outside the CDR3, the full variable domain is DAGVTQSPTHLIKTRGQQVTLRCSPKSGHDTVSWYQQALGQGPQFIFQYYEEEERQRGNFPDRFSGHQFPNYSSELNVNALLLGDSALYLCASSLVTGQETQYFGPGTRLLVL.